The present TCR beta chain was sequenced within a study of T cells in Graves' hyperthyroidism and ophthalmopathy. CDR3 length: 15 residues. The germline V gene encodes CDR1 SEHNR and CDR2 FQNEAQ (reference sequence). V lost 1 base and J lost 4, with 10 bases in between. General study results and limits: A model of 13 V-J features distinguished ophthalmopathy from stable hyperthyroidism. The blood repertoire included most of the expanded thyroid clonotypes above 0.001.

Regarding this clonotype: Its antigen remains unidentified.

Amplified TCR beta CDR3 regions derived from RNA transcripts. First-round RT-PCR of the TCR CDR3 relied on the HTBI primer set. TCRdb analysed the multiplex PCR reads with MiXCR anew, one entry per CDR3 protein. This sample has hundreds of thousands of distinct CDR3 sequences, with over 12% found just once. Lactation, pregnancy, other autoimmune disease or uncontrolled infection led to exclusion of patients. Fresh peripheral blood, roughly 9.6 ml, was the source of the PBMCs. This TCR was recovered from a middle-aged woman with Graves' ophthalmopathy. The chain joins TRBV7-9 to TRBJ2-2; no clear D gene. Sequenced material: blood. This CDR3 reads CASSLGASSTGELFF. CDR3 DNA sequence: TGTGCCAGCAGCTTAGGAGCTTCTAGCACCGGGGAGCTGTTTTTT.